The next 17 T cell receptor beta chains were all read from a single sample in a study of T cell responses to AZD1222 COVID-19 vaccine. Sequencing was performed with immunoSEQ multiplex PCR; in TCRdb, only in-frame clones are kept and a portion is missing. The sample shows about 84,000 clones, about 90% of them seen only once. The sample here was peripheral blood, taken on day 0 of AZD1222 vaccination. These receptors all come from an adult in good health.

This clone was seen a few times. The V gene is TRBV6-5, the J gene TRBJ2-1; TRBD2 agrees at 7 bases. The trim removed 10 bases at V and 12 bases at J, leaving 18 bases unmatched. The germline CDR1 and CDR2 sequences are MNHEY and SVGAGI. The CDR3 consists of 14 residues. In DNA, the CDR3 is TGTGCCACCTTGGGGACTCCTCCTACGGGGGGGCAGTTCTTC. The encoded protein is CATLGTPPTGGQFF.

The V and J genes are TRBV9 and TRBJ1-3; no clear D gene. The CDR3 contains 12 residues. The germline gives CDR1 SGDLS, CDR2 YYNGEE. Trimming pared 7 bases from V and 0 bases from J, leaving 5 bases between. The CDR3 DNA follows: TGTGCCAGCCGGAACTCTGGAAACACCATATATTTT. Protein product: CASRNSGNTIYF.

The rearrangement links TRBV29-1 to TRBJ2-7, with D perhaps matching TRBD2 (5 bases). The CDR3 contains 11 residues. Germline CDR1 is SQVTM and CDR2 is ANQGSEA. The V end lost 5 bases, the J end lost 6 bases, and 11 bases lay between the germline ends. In nucleotides, the CDR3 is TGCAGCGTTAAATCGCGGGTCGAGCAGTACTTC. Its protein product is CSVKSRVEQYF.

This sequence joins TRBV7-2 and TRBJ1-1, with 7 bases matching TRBD1. After removal of 5 bases from V and 5 bases from J, the junction contained 11 bases not matched to a gene. Per germline, CDR1 SGHTA and CDR2 FQGNSA. This CDR3 contains 15 residues. Here the CDR3 DNA reads TGTGCCAGCAGCGAGGAGCCCAGGGGGAGGACTGAAGCTTTCTTT. This encodes CASSEEPRGRTEAFF.

This clone has just one count. The chain combines TRBV12-3 or TRBV12-4 with TRBJ1-3; D remains unclear. The CDR3 spans 13 residues. V lost 5 bases and J lost 3, with 8 bases in between. The CDR3 DNA follows: TGTGCCAGCAGTACCCAAAATGGAAACACCATATATTTT. Translating gives CASSTQNGNTIYF.

This clone was detected a few times. One junction end does not reproduce the germline sequence, and a read error may be involved. This sequence joins TRBV6-2 or TRBV6-3 and TRBJ2-7; 8 positions agree with TRBD2. This CDR3 is 16 amino acids long. Germline lookup yields CDR1 MNHEY and CDR2 SVGEGT. CDR3 sequence reads: CASSNSLAVSSYEQYF. CDR3 sequence (DNA): TGTGCCAGCAGTAACTCACTAGCGGTGAGCTCCTACGAGCAGTACTTC.

This clone was found once. V is TRBV3-1 (or the pseudogene TRBV3-2) and J is TRBJ1-1, with a weak D call TRBD1 (6 bases). Looked up from germline, CDR1 is LGHDT and CDR2 is YNNKEL (reference sequence). The CDR3 contains 14 residues. V lost 3 bases to trimming and J lost 1 base, with 9 bases between them. In nucleotides, the CDR3 is TGTGCCAGCAGCCAGCGGGGGCCGAACACTGAAGCTTTCTTT. Protein: CASSQRGPNTEAFF.

The chain is built from TRBV7-3 and TRBJ2-5; TRBD2 might be the D (6 bases). Trimming cost V 5 bases and J 5 bases, with 15 bases left between them. The CDR3 has 14 amino acids. The germline V gene has CDR1 SGHTA and CDR2 FQGTGA. The CDR3 region has the DNA TGTGCCAGCAGCCGAAACGGGGGAAGCGAGACCCAGTACTTC. Its protein is CASSRNGGSETQYF.

V and J are TRBV9 and TRBJ2-3; D perhaps matches TRBD1 (5 bases). The CDR3 length is 14 residues. Germline loops: CDR1 SGDLS, CDR2 YYNGEE. Trimming left V 0 bases short and J 2 bases short, with 7 bases between. This CDR3 reads CASSVAGFTDTQYF. CDR3 coding DNA: TGTGCCAGCAGCGTAGCAGGGTTCACAGATACGCAGTATTTT.

The J gene is TRBJ1-4, the V gene TRBV10-3; tentative D call: TRBD1 (6 bases). Trimming shortened V by 0 bases and J by 7 bases, and 12 bases separated the two germline ends. CDR3 length: 15 amino acids. The germline V gene encodes CDR1 ENHRY and CDR2 SYGVKD. CDR3 amino acids: CAISESGGRVEKLFF. CDR3 in DNA: TGTGCCATCAGTGAGTCCGGGGGGCGAGTTGAAAAACTGTTTTTT.

The chain employs TRBV3-1 (or the pseudogene TRBV3-2) and TRBJ2-3; D is tentatively TRBD1 or TRBD2 (5 bases each). CDR1 is LGHDT, CDR2 YNNKEL, per germline (reference sequence). Deletions cut 3 bases from V and 2 bases from J, with 18 bases between. The CDR3 is 17 residues long. CDR3 sequence reads: CASSHPTTAGATDTQYF. The CDR3 region has the DNA TGTGCCAGCAGCCACCCCACGACAGCCGGGGCCACAGATACGCAGTATTTT.

V and J are TRBV5-1 and TRBJ2-7, with 7 bases that match TRBD1. The ends lost 0 bases at V and 2 bases at J; junction bases unmatched: 14. CDR1 and CDR2 from the germline V gene are SGHRS and YFSETQ. The CDR3 has 18 residues. The CDR3 protein is CASSLAGTALIIAYEQYF. The CDR3 DNA is TGCGCCAGCAGCTTGGCCGGGACAGCTTTGATTATTGCCTACGAGCAGTACTTC.

The rearrangement links TRBV9 to TRBJ2-2; D might be TRBD2 (6 bases). Deletions cut 4 bases from V and 6 bases from J, with 19 bases between. CDR3 length: 16 amino acids. CDR1 and CDR2 from the germline V gene are SGDLS and YYNGEE. CDR3 in DNA: TGTGCCAGCAGCCTGGAGAGAGGGAGGTACCCCGGGGAGCTGTTTTTT. Translation gives CASSLERGRYPGELFF.

This sequence joins TRBV19 and TRBJ2-1, with D possibly TRBD2 on 6 matching bases. Germline CDR1 is LNHDA and CDR2 is SQIVND (reference sequence). The CDR3 has 15 residues. The V gene lost 6 bases and the J gene lost 2 bases, with 14 bases spanning the gap. CDR3 residues: CASSGSSWTYNEQFF. The CDR3 coding sequence is TGTGCCAGTAGCGGGAGTAGCTGGACCTACAATGAGCAGTTCTTC.

This chain connects TRBV30 to TRBJ2-1; no firm D call. The CDR3 has 13 amino acids. Germline V CDR1 and CDR2: GTSNPN, SVGIG (reference sequence). Trimming left V 2 bases short and J 9 bases short, with 14 bases between. CDR3 region: CAWSPLLASEQFF. Here the CDR3 DNA reads TGTGCCTGGAGTCCCCTCTTAGCTAGTGAGCAGTTCTTC.

This rearrangement joins TRBV5-1 to TRBJ1-1; a possible D gene is TRBD1 (5 bases). CDR3 length equals 14 residues. Per germline, CDR1 SGHRS and CDR2 YFSETQ. Trimming cost V 3 bases and J 8 bases, with 17 bases left between them. The CDR3, as DNA: TGCGCCAGCAGCTCCGGGCTTCAATCAGGGGAAGCTTTCTTT. Residues: CASSSGLQSGEAFF.

The chain employs TRBV9 and TRBJ2-5, with 8 bases fitting TRBD2. V trimming: 0 bases; J trimming: 4 bases; junction bases outside the gene matches: 5. Germline values: CDR1 SGDLS, CDR2 YYNGEE. The CDR3 contains 15 residues. CDR3: CASSVAAGGVETQYF. CDR3 DNA sequence: TGTGCCAGCAGCGTAGCGGCGGGAGGCGTAGAGACCCAGTACTTC.